The present T cell receptor (beta chain) was sequenced within a study of early T cells in non-severe SARS-CoV-2 infection. Turning to the study itself: Bulk RNA isolated from unsorted whole blood underwent sequencing; chains were not paired.

Per the germline V gene, CDR1 is LNHDA and CDR2 is SQIVND (reference sequence). With 7 bases clipped from V and 1 base from J, the junction kept 5 bases outside the gene matches. This CDR3 has 14 residues. Study conclusions and caveats: Anti-spike CD8 responses were favored in VDJdb matching, and private and CD4 specificities were missed.

As part of library construction, unique molecular identifiers were attached to individual cDNA molecules. TCRdb fed the 5' RACE reads into MiXCR, producing one record per CDR3 protein. The sample shows some 30,000 distinct CDR3 sequences, roughly 4.6% of them seen only once. This clonotype was detected many times. What it recognizes is unknown. The TCR sequence derives from an adult who was a healthcare worker with PCR-confirmed SARS-CoV-2 infection or an uninfected control (not recorded which). V usage is TRBV19 and J usage is TRBJ2-7; 9 bases align to TRBD1. Sequenced here: whole blood, sampled at baseline. The DNA of the CDR3 is TGTGCCAGTAATACCGGGACAGGGTCCTACGAGCAGTACTTC. Amino acid sequence: CASNTGTGSYEQYF.